This T cell receptor (beta chain) originates from a study of T-cell memory formation after mild COVID-19. Trimming removed 6 bases from V and 2 bases from J, with 19 bases in between. The CDR3 has 16 amino acids. Germline-derived CDR1 and CDR2 are MNHEY and SVGEGT. Researchers used 5'RACE with constant-segment primers to make TCR alpha and TCR beta cDNA libraries that carry sample barcodes and UMIs. TCRdb passed the 5' RACE reads through MiXCR, listing each CDR3 protein once. This table has 190,000 or so distinct CDR3 sequences, about 10% appearing once. In this sample, this clonotype turned up a few times.

The chain has TRBV6-2 or TRBV6-3 and TRBJ2-5, with D possibly TRBD2 on 5 matching bases. This TCR derives from a man aged 18 to 35 who had mild COVID-19 (a few samples of this study predate the infection). Cell type and time point are not known. Sequenced sample: PBMCs or a T cell subset sorted from them (not recorded which). The CDR3 sequence: CASSDTSLTGQETQYF. CDR3 nucleotides: TGTGCCAGCAGCGACACCTCTCTCACGGGGCAAGAGACCCAGTACTTC.